This entry lists 20 T cell receptor beta chains sequenced from one sample in a study of cytomegalovirus exposure and HLA in healthy donors. Primers: 60 Vbeta forward and 13 Jbeta reverse. Sequencing was performed with immunoSEQ multiplex PCR; in TCRdb, only in-frame clones are kept and a portion is missing. This table holds over 200,000 clones. What was sequenced was PBMCs. All receptors derive from a woman in her 30s in good health and CMV-seropositive.

The chain's CDR3 is CASSAPGQPSSGANVLTF. CDR3 nucleotide sequence: TGTGCCAGCAGTGCCCCGGGACAGCCGAGCTCTGGGGCCAACGTCCTGACTTTC. V is TRBV27 and J is TRBJ2-6, with 7 bases identical to TRBD1. Germline lookup yields CDR1 MNHEY and CDR2 SMNVEV (reference sequence). CDR3 size: 18 residues. Trimming took 5 bases from V and 0 from J; bases not matched to a gene: 10.

V is TRBV5-4 and J is TRBJ2-1; 11 bases agree with TRBD2. This CDR3 comprises 15 residues. With V trimmed by 3 bases and J by 9 bases, 8 bases remained unmatched. In germline, CDR1 is SGHNT, CDR2 YYREEE (reference sequence). The CDR3 sequence is CASSSKLAGASEQFF. The CDR3 DNA is TGTGCCAGCAGCTCGAAACTAGCGGGAGCCAGTGAGCAGTTCTTC.

The chain couples TRBV2 to TRBJ2-5; TRBD2 might be the D (6 bases). The length of the CDR3 is 14 residues. Between the trimmed V and J ends, which lost 7 bases and 5 bases, there was a span of 17 bases. Germline values: CDR1 SNHLY, CDR2 FYNNEI. The CDR3 bases are TGTGCCAGCACCCGGGGAGGTCAGAGGGAGACCCAGTACTTC. As protein: CASTRGGQRETQYF.

The chain couples TRBV11-2 to TRBJ2-5, with 7 bases identical to TRBD2. The germline V gene encodes CDR1 SGHAT and CDR2 FQNNGV. V shed 5 bases, J shed 2 bases, and the junction held 8 bases outside the gene matches. There are 15 residues in the CDR3. The CDR3 nucleotides read TGTGCCAGCAGCCAAAACTGGGGGGGTCAAGAGACCCAGTACTTC. Translation gives CASSQNWGGQETQYF. Full variable domain (remainder filled in from reference TRBV11-2 and TRBJ2-5): EAGVAQSPRYKIIEKRQSVAFWCNPISGHATLYWYQQILGQGPKLLIQFQNNGVVDDSQLPKDRFSAERLKGVDSTLKIQPAKLEDSAVYLCASSQNWGGQETQYFGPGTRLLVL.

J is TRBJ2-7 and V is TRBV2; TRBD2 is a possible D gene (5 bases). The CDR3 spans 11 residues. With 8 bases removed from V and 3 bases from J, the gap between germline ends came to 8 bases. The V gene's germline CDR1 is SNHLY and CDR2 FYNNEI. CDR3 in amino acids: CASSGSYEQYF. CDR3 DNA: TGTGCCAGCTCGGGGAGCTACGAGCAGTACTTC.

The rearrangement joins TRBV7-2 to TRBJ2-3; 8 bases line up with TRBD2. Germline values: CDR1 SGHTA, CDR2 FQGNSA. The V gene end was trimmed by 1 base and the J gene end by 7 bases; junction bases not matched to a gene: 4. This CDR3 comprises 14 residues. Here the CDR3 reads CASSLGISGNTQYF. CDR3 bases: TGTGCCAGCAGCTTAGGAATTAGCGGGAATACGCAGTATTTT. Complete variable domain (other parts from reference TRBV7-2 and TRBJ2-3): GAGVSQSPSNKVTEKGKDVELRCDPISGHTALYWYRQSLGQGLEFLIYFQGNSAPDKSGLPSDRFSAERTGGSVSTLTIQRTQQEDSAVYLCASSLGISGNTQYFGPGTRLTVL.

V is TRBV4-2 and J is TRBJ2-3; D is possibly TRBD2 (5 bases). Trimming took 0 bases from V and 0 from J, leaving 10 bases between them. Germline-derived CDR1 and CDR2 are LGHNA and YNFKEQ. This CDR3 spans 16 amino acids. CDR3 DNA sequence: TGTGCCAGCAGCCAAGATCCGGGGAGTAGCACAGATACGCAGTATTTT. Residues: CASSQDPGSSTDTQYF.

V is TRBV19 and J is TRBJ1-2; TRBD1 aligns across 9 bases. Germline values: CDR1 LNHDA, CDR2 SQIVND (reference sequence). V shed 5 bases, J shed 0 bases, and the junction held 10 bases outside the gene matches. The CDR3 is 17 amino acids. This chain's CDR3 is CASSVLDRGPSNYGYTF. For the CDR3, the DNA is TGTGCCAGTAGTGTTCTGGACAGGGGACCGTCTAACTATGGCTACACCTTC.

The rearrangement uses TRBV10-3 and TRBJ1-1; D is possibly TRBD1 (6 bases). CDR3 size: 15 residues. The germline gives CDR1 ENHRY, CDR2 SYGVKD. V was trimmed by 7 bases and J by 0 bases, leaving 15 bases between them. Here the CDR3 reads CAIKTSDSLNTEAFF. The DNA for the CDR3 is TGTGCCATCAAAACTTCGGACAGCCTGAACACTGAAGCTTTCTTT.

To note about this clone: The identical CDR3 is also encoded by other nucleotide sequences in the sample. The V and J genes are TRBV5-1 and TRBJ1-1, with unresolved D. CDR3 size: 13 residues. Between the trimmed V and J ends, which lost 0 bases and 2 bases, there was a span of 5 bases. Germline-derived CDR1 and CDR2 are SGHRS and YFSETQ. The CDR3 spells CASSLAGNTEAFF. The CDR3 DNA sequence: TGCGCCAGCAGCTTGGCAGGAAACACTGAAGCTTTCTTT.

The J gene is TRBJ2-3, the V gene TRBV5-1, with 9 bases fitting TRBD2. The ends lost 6 bases at V and 2 bases at J; junction bases unmatched: 13. CDR1 is SGHRS, CDR2 YFSETQ, per germline. The length of the CDR3 is 17 residues. CDR3 in amino acids: CASTTSSTSGYTDTQYF. The CDR3 DNA reads as TGCGCCAGCACAACGTCATCGACTAGCGGATACACAGATACGCAGTATTTT.

The chain uses TRBV7-9 and TRBJ2-1; unclear D gene. The CDR3 spans 15 residues. V lost 2 bases to trimming and J lost 0 bases, with 8 bases between them. Germline CDR1 and CDR2: SEHNR and FQNEAQ (reference sequence). The CDR3 reads CASSLWSGSYNEQFF. The DNA for the CDR3 is TGTGCCAGCAGCTTATGGTCAGGCTCCTACAATGAGCAGTTCTTC. Combining the CDR3 with reference TRBV7-9 and TRBJ2-1 gives the whole variable domain DTGVSQNPRHKITKRGQNVTFRCDPISEHNRLYWYRQTLGQGPEFLTYFQNEAQLEKSRLLSDRFSAERPKGSFSTLEIQRTEQGDSAMYLCASSLWSGSYNEQFFGPGTRLTVL.

The rearrangement links TRBV19 to TRBJ2-7, with D perhaps matching TRBD1 (6 bases). The CDR3 covers 14 residues. V was trimmed by 4 bases and J by 3 bases, leaving 13 bases between them. Germline V gene sequence: CDR1 LNHDA, CDR2 SQIVND (reference sequence). CDR3 loop: CASSNPGQLYEQYF. DNA for the CDR3: TGTGCCAGTAGTAACCCCGGACAGCTCTACGAGCAGTACTTC.

The chain joins TRBV14 to TRBJ2-1, with TRBD2 matching 7 bases. After removal of 0 bases from V and 8 bases from J, the junction contained 13 bases not matched to a gene. The germline CDR1 and CDR2 sequences are SGHDN and FVKESK. CDR3 length equals 17 residues. The CDR3 sequence: CASSQDRVGGRKDEQFF. CDR3 nucleotide sequence: TGTGCCAGCAGCCAAGATCGGGTGGGAGGGCGAAAAGATGAGCAGTTCTTC.

This sequence joins TRBV6-5 and TRBJ2-3; D unresolved. Germline V gene sequence: CDR1 MNHEY, CDR2 SVGAGI. This CDR3 has 14 amino acids. V lost 0 bases, J lost 4 bases, and 8 bases lay in between. In DNA form, the CDR3 reads TGTGCCAGCAGTTACTCTGAGTCTCCAGATACGCAGTATTTT. Translating gives CASSYSESPDTQYF.

The CDR3 bases are TGCGCCAGCAGCCGGGACATCGACACCGGGGAGCTGTTTTTT. Translation: CASSRDIDTGELFF. The chain uses TRBV5-1 and TRBJ2-2; a weak D match, TRBD1 (6 bases). This CDR3 region has 14 residues. Germline V gives CDR1 SGHRS, CDR2 YFSETQ. The V end was cut by 4 bases, the J end by 3 bases, with 10 bases between. The whole variable domain, remainder taken from reference TRBV5-1 and TRBJ2-2, is KAGVTQTPRYLIKTRGQQVTLSCSPISGHRSVSWYQQTPGQGLQFLFEYFSETQRNKGNFPGRFSGRQFSNSRSEMNVSTLELGDSALYLCASSRDIDTGELFFGEGSRLTVL.

This chain connects TRBV2 to TRBJ1-1; D ambiguous. There are 13 residues in the CDR3. Per germline, CDR1 SNHLY and CDR2 FYNNEI. V shed 6 bases and J shed 0 bases, with 8 bases lying between them. The CDR3 coding sequence is TGTGCCAGCAGACAGAGCCTGAACACTGAAGCTTTCTTT. Its translation is CASRQSLNTEAFF.

J is TRBJ1-1 and V is TRBV20-1; tentatively, D is TRBD1 (5 bases). The CDR3 runs to 11 residues. The germline V gene encodes CDR1 DFQATT and CDR2 SNEGSKA (reference sequence). The V end was cut by 3 bases, the J end by 5 bases, with 7 bases between. DNA for the CDR3: TGCAGTGCTAGGACAGAAACTGAAGCTTTCTTT. It yields the protein CSARTETEAFF.

The chain employs TRBV15 and TRBJ1-3; 7 bases are shared with TRBD1. The junction had 8 bases not matched to a gene; V was cut back by 2 bases and J by 4 bases. CDR1 and CDR2 (germline): LNHNV, YYDKDF (reference sequence). This CDR3 spans 16 amino acids. CDR3 in DNA: TGTGCCACCAGCAGAACCAGACAGGGTCCGGGAAACACCATATATTTT. It translates to CATSRTRQGPGNTIYF.

The V call is TRBV5-1, the J call TRBJ2-7; 9 nucleotides align to TRBD2. CDR1 SGHRS and CDR2 YFSETQ come from the germline V gene. This CDR3 is built from 16 residues. With V trimmed by 3 bases and J by 3 bases, 10 bases remained unmatched. The CDR3 sequence: CASSSIWTSEFYEQYF. The CDR3 bases are TGCGCCAGCAGCTCTATATGGACTAGCGAGTTCTACGAGCAGTACTTC.